These 3 T cell receptor beta chains were all obtained from the same sample, sequenced in a study of blood T cells in healthy people across ages (dated by TCRdb to between 2015 and 2016). Preparation of the library involved 5' RACE. Sequenced on an Illumina HiSeq 2500. A second 7 to 11 cycle PCR used a sample-barcoded 5' primer and a J-beta primer mix. The public reads were run again by TCRdb, first through fastp at Q25 and then through MiXCR, and only productive beta chains were kept. Entries that share a CDR3 protein sequence are merged under the most common genes and DNA. This sample comprises 550,000 to 800,000 distinct CDR3 sequences, about a third of them detected only once. About 16% of the sample comes from the top ten. The material sequenced was blood. These receptors were obtained from a woman aged 80 or older in good health. Donor details come from another sample of the same person, matched by shared clones.

The chain joins TRBV12-3 or TRBV12-4 to TRBJ2-1; D may correspond to TRBD1 or TRBD2 (6 bases each). The CDR3 has 14 amino acids. V was pared by 4 bases and J by 10 bases, with 17 bases between. CDR3 loop: CASSSGGGGYEQFF. CDR3 in DNA: TGTGCCAGCAGTTCCGGGGGTGGGGGCTACGAGCAGTTCTTC.

This clonotype was counted between two and nine times. The chain combines TRBV10-3 with TRBJ1-1; D unresolved. The CDR3 is 13 residues long. Germline CDR1 and CDR2: ENHRY and SYGVKD. The V end was cut by 5 bases, the J end by 11 bases, with 18 bases between. CDR3 region: CAISFKGNTEAFF. CDR3 bases: TGTGCCATCAGTTTTAAGGGCAATACGGAGGCTTTCTTT.

This clonotype was observed at least ten times. The rearrangement joins TRBV30 to TRBJ2-7, with D possibly matching TRBD2 (5 bases). Germline V CDR1 and CDR2: GTSNPN, SVGIG (reference sequence). Deletions cut 8 bases from V and 0 bases from J, with 11 bases between. The CDR3 covers 12 residues. The CDR3 sequence: CAVERDSYEQYF. CDR3 DNA: TGTGCCGTAGAACGGGACTCCTACGAGCAGTACTTC.